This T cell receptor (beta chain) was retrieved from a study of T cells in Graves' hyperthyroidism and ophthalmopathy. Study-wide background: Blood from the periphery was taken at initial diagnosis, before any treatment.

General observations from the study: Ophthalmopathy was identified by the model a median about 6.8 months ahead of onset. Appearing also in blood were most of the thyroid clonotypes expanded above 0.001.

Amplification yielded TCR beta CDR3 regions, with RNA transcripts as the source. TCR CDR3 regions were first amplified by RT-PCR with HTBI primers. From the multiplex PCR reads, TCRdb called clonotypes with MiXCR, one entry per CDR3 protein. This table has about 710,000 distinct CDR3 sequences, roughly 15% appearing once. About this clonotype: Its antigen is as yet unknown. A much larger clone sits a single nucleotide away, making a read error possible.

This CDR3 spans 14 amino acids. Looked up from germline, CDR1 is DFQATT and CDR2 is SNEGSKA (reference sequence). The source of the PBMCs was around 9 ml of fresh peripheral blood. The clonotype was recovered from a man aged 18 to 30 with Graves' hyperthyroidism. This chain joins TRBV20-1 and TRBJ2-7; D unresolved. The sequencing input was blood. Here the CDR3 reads CSARDGGRSYERYF. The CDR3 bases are TGCAGTGCTAGAGACGGCGGACGATCCTACGAGCGGTACTTC.